This T cell receptor (beta chain) was recorded in a study of Ad26.COV2.S vaccination and SARS-CoV-2 variants. At the level of the study: The COV1001 Ad26.COV2.S trial arm included the donor. Administration of Ad26.COV2.S was intramuscular, either once or twice 56 days apart.

This clone is a singleton in its sample. The table came from immunoSEQ multiplex PCR; TCRdb's copy has only in-frame clones and leaves some out. This table has around 300,000 clones, approximately 86% appearing once. Sample treatment: some 19 received Ad26.COV2.S at low or high dose, single or two shots; about five received placebo; per-sample allocation not given. Vaccine and placebo recipients were sampled on day 63 after the first injection. Cohort 1b enrolled adults aged 18-55 years in Boston. The ends were cut back, 8 bases at V and 5 bases at J, with 17 bases in the middle. The CDR3 loop spans 14 amino acids. Germline V gene lookup returns CDR1 SEHNR and CDR2 FQNEAQ (reference sequence).

The clonotype comes from a person aged 18-65 years who received the Ad26.COV2.S COVID-19 vaccine or a placebo. The rearrangement links TRBV7-9 to TRBJ2-3, with D perhaps assigned TRBD1 or TRBD2 (5 bases each). Sample: peripheral blood, taken in a trial of Ad26.COV2.S vaccine versus placebo. The CDR3 nucleotides are TGTGCCAGCCGAAGGGGCGGGCTCGAAGATACGCAGTATTTT. Translation gives CASRRGGLEDTQYF.